The clone carrying this T cell receptor beta chain was recorded only once. Its target is not known. This entry is derived from a study of vaccination and CD4 T cells after COVID-19. Whole-study findings and limits: Median numbers of SARS-CoV-2-reactive clonotypes increased from approximately 21 to 38 (not a significant change). Early post-infection timepoints were missing, and relatively few convalescent patients were studied.

In TCRdb, the PCR reads were re-called with MiXCR into one record per CDR3 protein. The sample has some 20,000 distinct CDR3 sequences; roughly 53% are singletons. The CDR3 spans 11 residues. V lost 7 bases and J lost 5; bases outside the gene matches: 0. The germline V gene has CDR1 MNHNS and CDR2 SASEGT. The sequencing used CD4+ T cells from blood, collected before SARS-CoV-2 vaccination. This chain uses TRBV6-1 with TRBJ2-7; 9 bases align to TRBD2. The clonotype originates from a human donor who had recovered from COVID-19. The CDR3 sequence: CASTSGDEQYF. In DNA form, the CDR3 reads TGTGCCAGCACTAGCGGGGACGAGCAGTACTTC.